This TCR beta chain was recorded in a study of blood T cell repertoires in COVID-19. Study overall: Some COVID-19 samples were acute and others convalescent; all came from the United States, Italy and Spain. PBMCs, B-cell-depleted T cells, or T cells provided the cDNA or gDNA that made up the material.

As handled by the study authors: Scientists estimated how many nucleated cells there were by amplifying reference gene primers. Sequencing used immunoSEQ multiplex PCR; TCRdb keeps in-frame clones, though not all of them. The V and J calls and clone size are taken from that table; D and trimming were inferred from the DNA. The repertoire includes roughly 110,000 clones, 81% of them detected once, and about 1.6% sits in the top ten. Turning to this clone: Other DNA sequences of this sample code for an identical CDR3.

This sequence was found in a man aged 50 to 59 with acute or convalescent COVID-19. Sequencing was done on a sample of peripheral blood.

In DNA form, the CDR3 reads TGTGCCAGCAGTCGGGACAGGGGGTCCGGGGAGCTGTTTTTT. This gives the protein CASSRDRGSGELFF. This chain links TRBV6-6 with TRBJ2-2; TRBD1 matches 11 bases. Germline loops: CDR1 MNHNY, CDR2 SVGAGI (reference sequence). After removal of 5 bases from V and 6 bases from J, the junction contained 2 bases not matched to a gene. The CDR3 is made up of 14 amino acids.